This T cell receptor (beta chain) comes out of a study of CD8 T cells in ankylosing spondylitis. Overall study findings and caveats: Past research had described some motif variants in reactive arthritis synovial fluid and blood. Several highly homologous variants made up a TCR beta motif, and this motif appeared characteristic of ankylosing spondylitis blood.

Using its own MiXCR run on the 5' RACE reads, TCRdb lists one record per CDR3 protein. Of 700,000 to 1,000,000 distinct CDR3 sequences detected, approximately 12% appear once; the ten largest clones hold approximately 0.46%. Germline V CDR1 and CDR2: DFQATT, SNEGSKA (reference sequence). The CDR3 is 11 residues long. The V gene lost 5 bases and the J gene lost 8 bases, with 10 bases spanning the gap. Note on this clonotype: As yet, its antigen is unknown.

This chain links TRBV20-1 with TRBJ2-1, with TRBD2 as a possible D gene (5 bases). The TCR sequence derives from a male donor with ankylosing spondylitis. Sequenced: blood, either unsorted or a sorted T cell fraction (not recorded which). The CDR3 nucleotides are TGCAGTGCTTCGGTGGAGGATGAGCAGTTCTTC. Amino acids: CSASVEDEQFF.